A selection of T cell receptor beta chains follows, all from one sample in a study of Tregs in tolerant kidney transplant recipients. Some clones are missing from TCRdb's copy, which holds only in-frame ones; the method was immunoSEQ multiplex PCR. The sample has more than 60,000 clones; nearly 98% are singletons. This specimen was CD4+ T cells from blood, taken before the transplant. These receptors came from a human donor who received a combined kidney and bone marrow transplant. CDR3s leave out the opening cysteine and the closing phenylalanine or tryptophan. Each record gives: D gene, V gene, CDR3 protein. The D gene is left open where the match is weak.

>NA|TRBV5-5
ASSLFIAGELF
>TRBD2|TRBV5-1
ASSTGLAGGPNTQY
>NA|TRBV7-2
ASSREVETQY
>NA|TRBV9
ASSVGSTGELF
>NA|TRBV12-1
ASSHRVLNEKLF
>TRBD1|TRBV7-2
ASSPLTGAKF
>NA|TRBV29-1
SVRLGGLGTQEQF
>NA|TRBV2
ASSVWSGTDTQY
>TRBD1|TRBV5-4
ASRWDRANTGELF
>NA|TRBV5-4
ASSDQRGGNTEAF
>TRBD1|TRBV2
ASRLGQGIIYGYT
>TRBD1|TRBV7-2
ASSLGQGGGQY
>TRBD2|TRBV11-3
ASSLTSGRDSEQY
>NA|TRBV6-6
ASSYRDEQY
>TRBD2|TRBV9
ASSVGGTSGILDTQY
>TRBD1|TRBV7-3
ASSLSGQGGRPLH
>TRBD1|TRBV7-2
ASSPRDRGRGRDTIY
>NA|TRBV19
ASSIPGYYNTGELF
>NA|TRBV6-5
ASSYSQGFTNEKLF
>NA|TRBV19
ASSYRNLANYGYT
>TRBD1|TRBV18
ASSPTGARSGANVLT
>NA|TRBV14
ASSQELGGVAF
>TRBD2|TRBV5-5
ASSLRLALVSYEQY
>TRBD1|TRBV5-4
ASSPPTGGSTEAF
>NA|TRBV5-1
ASSHYLDTQY
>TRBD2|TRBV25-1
ASSEASGRGDIQY
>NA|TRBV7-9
ASSPAVGNTIY
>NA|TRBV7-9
ASSLGVQASYEQY
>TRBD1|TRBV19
ASITTGGVSTEAF
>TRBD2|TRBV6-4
ASSLERDLYNEQF
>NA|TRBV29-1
SVAPVPYGYT
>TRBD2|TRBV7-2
ASSLKRGGPGELF
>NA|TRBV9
ASSAQNSGNTIY
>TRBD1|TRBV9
ASSATSTGYSGANVLT
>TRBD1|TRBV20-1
SGTGGYEQY
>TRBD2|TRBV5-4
ASSQGGLAGVTGELF
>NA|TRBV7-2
ASSPSGHRNIQY
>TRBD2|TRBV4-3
ASSQDGSGGADETQY
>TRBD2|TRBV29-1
SVEEGGSYEQY
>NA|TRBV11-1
ASSSDSYYSYEQY
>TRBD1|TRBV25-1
ASSPGQNYGYT
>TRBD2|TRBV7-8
ASSPTSGVADTQY
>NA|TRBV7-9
ASSLSPAGAGANVLT
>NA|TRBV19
ASRQQDFDGYT
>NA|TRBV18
ASSPGLGEGRSYEQY
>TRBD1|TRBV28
ASSPTKGTALAQY
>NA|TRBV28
ASSSPWSGGQYNEQF
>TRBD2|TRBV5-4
ASSQGLAYYNEQF
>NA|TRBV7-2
ASTLRGVTGELF
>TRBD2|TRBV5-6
ASSRLAGKQETQY
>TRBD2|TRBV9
ASSVEASGGAWADTQY
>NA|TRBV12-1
ASSFRQGAESGRAF
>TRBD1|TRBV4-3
ASSQDIRDRAYYGYT
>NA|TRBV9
ASSVDWRDNEQF
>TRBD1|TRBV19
ASSSRGSAETQY
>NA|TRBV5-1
ASSYRTEAYSYEQY
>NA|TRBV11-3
ASSLGGGANEQF
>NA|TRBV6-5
ASSVPGANVLT
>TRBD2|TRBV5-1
ASSPLAGAHNEQF
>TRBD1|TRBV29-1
SVYRDRAQETQY